These T cell receptor beta chains were read from a single sample in a study of blood T cell repertoires in COVID-19. The protocol was immunoSEQ multiplex PCR, while the TCRdb copy is restricted to in-frame clones and leaves out a portion. Of 650,000 to 800,000 clones in the sample, 85% to 90% were seen once. Material for sequencing was peripheral blood. Receptors were obtained from a woman in her late teens or twenties with acute or convalescent COVID-19. CDR3s include the opening cysteine and the closing phenylalanine or tryptophan. D genes are given only for firm matches. Only some rows state a clone size, as once, few, many or a class for expanded clones.

NA TRBJ2-2 TRBV5-5 NA TGTGCCAGCAGCTTTTGGGGGCTAAACACCGGGGAGCTGTTTTTT CASSFWGLNTGELFF
NA TRBJ2-7 TRBV6-5 TRBD2 TGTGCCGGCGCGGGGGGGGCGCGGGGCTCCTACGAGCAGTACTTC CAGAGGARGSYEQYF
NA TRBJ2-4 TRBV4-3 TRBD2 TGCGCCAGCAGCCAAGATCGGGGGGGTAGGGACATTCAGTACTTC CASSQDRGGRDIQYF
NA TRBJ2-5 TRBV6-5 TRBD1 TGTGCCAGCAGTTACTCGAGGACAGGGGGCGAAGAGACCCAGTACTTC CASSYSRTGGEETQYF
once TRBJ1-1 TRBV12-3/TRBV12-4 NA TGTGCCAGCAGTTTCTACAGGAACACTGAAGCTTTCTTT CASSFYRNTEAFF
NA TRBJ1-5 TRBV3-1/TRBV3-2 NA TGTGCCAGCAGCCAATCCCGAGATCAGCCCCAGCATTTT CASSQSRDQPQHF
NA TRBJ2-2 TRBV5-1 TRBD2 TGCGCCAGCAGCCCGAATAGCGGGGGGAAGGCCGGGGAGCTGTTTTTT CASSPNSGGKAGELFF
NA TRBJ1-5 TRBV5-5 NA TGTGCCAGCAGCTTGGGCCGACTCAATCAGCCCCAGCATTTT CASSLGRLNQPQHF
NA TRBJ2-7 TRBV3-1/TRBV3-2 NA TGTGCCAGCAGCCATGTTACAGCCCACGAGCAGTACTTC CASSHVTAHEQYF
NA TRBJ2-7 TRBV2 NA TGTGCCAGCAGTGTTGCGGAAGGTTACGAGCAGTACTTC CASSVAEGYEQYF
NA TRBJ1-2 TRBV6-5 TRBD1 TGTGCCACGGTGACAGGGGACTATGGCTACACCTTC CATVTGDYGYTF
NA TRBJ2-7 TRBV2 NA TGTGCCAGCACCTCTCACGTGGGTGGAGGCTTC CASTSHVGGGF
NA TRBJ2-7 TRBV7-8 TRBD1 TGTGCCAGCAAACAAGACAGGGTCTCAATCTACGAGCAGTACTTC CASKQDRVSIYEQYF
few TRBJ1-6 TRBV30 NA TGTGCCTGGAGTCCCGATGACAGGCTGTATTCACCCCTCCACTTT CAWSPDDRLYSPLHF
NA TRBJ1-6 TRBV9 TRBD1 TGTGCCAGCAGCTCCGCTCCGGGACAGGGGCGTTCACCCCTCCACTTT CASSSAPGQGRSPLHF
NA TRBJ1-1 TRBV7-2 TRBD1 TGTGCCAGCAGCTTAGCGCTGGACAGGGTGATTAACACTGAAGCTTTCTTT CASSLALDRVINTEAFF
NA TRBJ2-1 TRBV19 NA TGTGCCAGTAGTATGGGTGGACATTGGACGGAATACAATGAGCAGTTCTTC CASSMGGHWTEYNEQFF
NA TRBJ1-2 TRBV18 TRBD1 TGTGCCAGCTCACCACCGGAACAGGGGGCGCGGGGCTACACCTTC CASSPPEQGARGYTF
NA TRBJ1-6 TRBV6-5 TRBD1 TGTGCCAGCAGTTATAGGGCGAAAGGGGGCGATGGGCCCCTCCACTTT CASSYRAKGGDGPLHF
NA TRBJ1-2 TRBV4-1 TRBD1 TGCGCCAGCAGCCCCCCGGGGGGACAGGGTTACTATGGCTACACCTTC CASSPPGGQGYYGYTF
NA TRBJ1-2 TRBV5-4 NA TGTGCCAGCACTTTTACCGGGACACCCGGTTTTGGTAACTATGGCTACACCTTC CASTFTGTPGFGNYGYTF
NA TRBJ1-2 TRBV27 TRBD1 TGTGCCAGCAGTTTACGCCCGGCTGACAGGGTGACCTATGGCTACACCTTC CASSLRPADRVTYGYTF
NA TRBJ1-1 TRBV5-6 TRBD1 TGTGCCAGCAGCTTGCCCTCTGGGACAGGGGACAGGGGTGAAGCTTTCTTT CASSLPSGTGDRGEAFF
NA TRBJ1-1 TRBV27 TRBD1 TGTGCCAGCCGACGATCGCAAGGGACAGGGGGCACTGAAGCTTTCTTT CASRRSQGTGGTEAFF
NA TRBJ1-6 TRBV10-3 NA TGTGCCATCAGCCTTGACAGCAAGGTTTCACCCCTCCACTTT CAISLDSKVSPLHF